One and the same sample provided the 2 T cell receptor beta chains below, sequenced in a study of blood T cell repertoires in COVID-19. Sequencing was performed with immunoSEQ multiplex PCR; in TCRdb, only in-frame clones are kept and a portion is missing. The sample has 200,000 or so clones; roughly 80% are singletons. Sequences were obtained from PBMCs or T cells enriched from blood (not recorded which). The receptors derive from a woman in her forties or fifties who had been exposed to COVID-19.

The sample holds a few counts of this clone. The CDR3 DNA reads TGTGCCTGGAACCGGGACAGGACGAAATCTGGAAACACCATATATTTT. Residues: CAWNRDRTKSGNTIYF. The rearrangement joins TRBV30 to TRBJ1-3, with TRBD1 identical over 8 bases. CDR1 is GTSNPN and CDR2 is SVGIG in the germline V gene (reference sequence). The J segment lost 1 base and the V segment lost 4 bases, leaving 9 bases of the junction unmatched. The CDR3 is made up of 16 amino acids. The whole variable domain, filled in from reference TRBV30 and TRBJ1-3, reads SQTIHQWPATLVQPVGSPLSLECTVEGTSNPNLYWYRQAAGRGLQLLFYSVGIGQISSEVPQNLSASRPQDRQFILSSKKLLLSDSGFYLCAWNRDRTKSGNTIYFGEGSWLTVV.

The chain combines TRBV7-2 with TRBJ1-1, with D possibly being TRBD1 (5 bases). V lost 2 bases and J lost 5, with 15 bases in between. There are 15 residues in the CDR3. CDR1 SGHTA and CDR2 FQGNSA come from the germline V gene. CDR3 sequence reads: CASSLLTRGLTEAFF. The CDR3 nucleotides are TGTGCCAGCAGCTTACTTACACGGGGGTTGACTGAAGCTTTCTTT.